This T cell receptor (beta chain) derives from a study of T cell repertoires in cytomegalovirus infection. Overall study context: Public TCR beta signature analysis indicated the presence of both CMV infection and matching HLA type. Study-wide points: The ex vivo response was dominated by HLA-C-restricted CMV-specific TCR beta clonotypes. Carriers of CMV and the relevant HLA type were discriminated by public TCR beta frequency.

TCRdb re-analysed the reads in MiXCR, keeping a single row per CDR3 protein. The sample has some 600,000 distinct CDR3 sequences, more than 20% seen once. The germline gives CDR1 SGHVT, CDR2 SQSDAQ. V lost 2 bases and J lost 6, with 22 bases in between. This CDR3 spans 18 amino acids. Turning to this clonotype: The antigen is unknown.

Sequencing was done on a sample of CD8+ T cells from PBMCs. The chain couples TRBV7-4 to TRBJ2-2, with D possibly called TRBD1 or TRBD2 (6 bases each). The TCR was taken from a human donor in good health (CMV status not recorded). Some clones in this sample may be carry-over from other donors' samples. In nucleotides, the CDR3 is TGTGCCAGCAGCTTATCGGAGGGGGGAAGTCCTAACTCCGGGGAGCTGTTTTTT. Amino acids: CASSLSEGGSPNSGELFF.